The present TCR beta chain was sequenced within a study of blood T cell repertoires in COVID-19. Assay: immunoSEQ multiplex PCR; the TCRdb copy retains only in-frame clones and omits some. The repertoire holds some 300,000 clones, around 90% seen once, with approximately 0.98% in the top ten. Sequencing was done on a sample of peripheral blood. This sequence was found in a woman aged 35 to 49 with COVID-19, enrolled during active disease.

CDR3 sequence reads: CSVGDRGNEKLFF. The CDR3 bases are TGCAGCGTCGGGGACAGGGGTAATGAAAAACTGTTTTTT. V usage is TRBV29-1 and J usage is TRBJ1-4; 10 bases are a match to TRBD1. The CDR3 contains 13 residues. Germline V gene data show CDR1 as SQVTM and CDR2 as ANQGSEA. Unmatched junction bases numbered 2, after V lost 6 bases and J lost 4 bases.